Detailed here is one TCR beta chain. Its cognate antigen is unknown. The record originates from a study of cytomegalovirus exposure and HLA in healthy donors. Study-level findings and limits: Altogether, more than 150 TCR beta chains were recorded as cytomegalovirus-associated. Most TCR sequences showed up rarely, but some public TCRs showed up in many donors. In vitro checks showed that a few CMV-associated chains really do target CMV antigens.

From germline, CDR1 is PRHDT and CDR2 FYEKMQ (reference sequence). V dropped 7 bases and J dropped 7 bases, with 22 bases sitting between them. This CDR3 spans 15 amino acids. The assay was immunoSEQ multiplex PCR, and TCRdb's table has in-frame clones only and misses some. The sample lists about 68,000 clones; roughly 97% were seen once. The TCR comes from a man aged 18-30 years in good health and CMV-seronegative. Sequencing was performed on PBMCs. The chain combines TRBV13 with TRBJ1-1; D may be TRBD1 (6 bases). The CDR3 spells CASIRRGAGMDEAFF. Written as DNA, the CDR3 is TGTGCCAGCATCAGACGGGGGGCAGGTATGGATGAAGCTTTCTTT.